This T cell receptor beta chain was profiled in a study of control samples from healthy donors and cancer patients (dated by TCRdb to about 2020). Reading from cysteine to phenylalanine, the CDR3 counts 15 amino acids. CDR3 DNA only is kept here, 45 bases in frame from base 1. Here V drops 1 base and J drops 4 bases, and the junction holds 4 bases not matched to any gene. Via the germline V gene, CDR1 is SGHRS and CDR2 YFSETQ. Libraries were built with the immunoSEQ multiplex PCR assay. Entries here come from immuneACCESS through TCRdb and include only in-frame sequences with V and J called. Some clones fail to appear in such tables; in the studies checked, an unresolved V gene covers under half of the shortfall, and the cause of the remainder is unknown. The table for this sample lists over 100,000 clones; around nine tenths of them were counted only once. 3% to 3.5% of the sample rests with the top ten.

Remarks on this clone: Its antigen remains undetermined. No per-base quality is available; no much larger clone lies one base away.

Input material: blood. This TCR came from a man aged 45-65 years in good health. The rearranged chain carries TRBV5-1 and TRBJ1-5, and 8 junction bases match TRBD1. The CDR3 loop reads CASSLHTGGNQPQHF. DNA sequence: TGCGCCAGCAGCTTGCACACAGGGGGGAATCAGCCCCAGCATTTT.